Below are 21 T cell receptor beta chains sequenced from a single sample in a study of radiotherapy plus CTLA-4 blockade in lung cancer. Clones were read by immunoSEQ multiplex PCR, and TCRdb kept only the in-frame ones, dropping some. The sample yields 80,000 to 100,000 clones, roughly 74% seen once. Specimen: peripheral blood, collected from a patient treated with radiotherapy plus ipilimumab. The receptors were sampled from a human donor with non-small cell lung cancer who had a partial response to radiotherapy plus ipilimumab. Some clones in this sample may be carry-over from other donors' samples.

The CDR3 reads CASSLGGGETQYF. As DNA, the CDR3 is TGCGCCAGCAGCTTGGGCGGAGGAGAGACCCAGTACTTC. J is TRBJ2-5 and V is TRBV5-1; D is possibly TRBD2 (5 bases). CDR1 SGHRS and CDR2 YFSETQ come from the germline V gene. The length of the CDR3 is 13 residues. The germline V and J ends were trimmed by 0 bases and 4 bases, with 7 bases remaining between them.

The chain has TRBV28 and TRBJ2-7; TRBD1 matches 9 bases. This CDR3 contains 15 residues. Germline-derived CDR1 and CDR2 are MDHEN and SYDVKM. The V segment lost 10 bases and the J segment 6 bases; nucleotides outside the gene matches: 16. Here the CDR3 DNA reads TGTGCCACTAGTTCCCCCAGGACAGGGGTGTTCGAGCAGTACTTC. Translated, it gives CATSSPRTGVFEQYF.

This clone has a handful of counts. The chain uses TRBV5-4 and TRBJ2-3; TRBD2 matches 11 bases. V lost 5 bases, J lost 7 bases, and 9 bases stayed unmatched. Germline V lookup: CDR1 SGHNT, CDR2 YYREEE (reference sequence). The CDR3 totals 15 residues. CDR3 loop: CASRTSGTPPYTQYF. The CDR3 DNA follows: TGTGCCAGCAGGACTAGCGGGACGCCCCCCTATACGCAGTATTTT.

This clone has a single count. CDR3 residues: CASKGDGTYEQYF. The CDR3 DNA reads TGTGCCAGTAAGGGCGACGGGACCTACGAGCAGTACTTC. The rearrangement uses TRBV19 and TRBJ2-7; D possibly corresponds to TRBD2 (5 bases). This CDR3 is 13 amino acids long. CDR1 is LNHDA and CDR2 is SQIVND in the germline V gene (reference sequence). The V end lost 7 bases, the J end lost 2 bases, and 12 bases lay between the germline ends. The full variable domain, with the rest looked up from reference TRBV19 and TRBJ2-7, is DGGITQSPKYLFRKEGQNVTLSCEQNLNHDAMYWYRQDPGQGLRLIYYSQIVNDFQKGDIAEGYSVSREKKESFPLTVTSAQKNPTAFYLCASKGDGTYEQYFGPGTRLTVT.

The chain combines TRBV6-1 with TRBJ2-7; TRBD1 matches at 9 bases. Trimming at V came to 4 bases and at J to 5 bases, leaving 9 bases not matched to a gene. Germline loops: CDR1 MNHNS, CDR2 SASEGT. The CDR3 extends over 15 amino acids. The CDR3 loop is CASSGRDRVLHEQYF. The CDR3 DNA is TGTGCCAGCAGTGGCCGGGACAGGGTATTGCACGAGCAGTACTTC.

The chain is built from TRBV6-1 and TRBJ2-7; the D gene is possibly TRBD2 (6 bases). This CDR3 is built from 14 residues. CDR1 and CDR2 (germline): MNHNS, SASEGT. Trimming took off 5 bases at V and 2 bases at J, with 13 bases between the two ends. CDR3 loop: CASSSFGGTYEQYF. The CDR3 DNA reads as TGTGCCAGCAGTTCCTTCGGAGGGACCTACGAGCAGTACTTC.

The V call is TRBV11-1, the J call TRBJ2-2, with TRBD2 as a possible D gene (6 bases). Per the germline V gene, CDR1 is SGHAT and CDR2 is FQDESV (reference sequence). Trimming shortened V by 5 bases and J by 7 bases, and 14 bases separated the two germline ends. This CDR3 contains 14 residues. The CDR3 nucleotides read TGTGCCAGCAGCCCCAATTGGGAGGACGGGGAGCTGTTTTTT. This encodes CASSPNWEDGELFF.

This clone is medium-sized by share. The CDR3 loop reads CASSERQQVGGYTF. In DNA, the CDR3 is TGTGCCAGCAGTGAAAGGCAACAGGTTGGTGGCTACACCTTC. This chain connects TRBV2 to TRBJ1-2; maybe TRBD1 (5 bases). Germline V gene data show CDR1 as SNHLY and CDR2 as FYNNEI. The CDR3 is 14 residues long. Deletions cut 2 bases from V and 7 bases from J, with 14 bases between.

To note about this clone: The sample contains more than one DNA sequence encoding this CDR3. The genes are TRBV29-1 and TRBJ1-1; D is unresolved. V dropped 6 bases and J dropped 1 base, with 12 bases sitting between them. This CDR3 has 13 residues. CDR1 SQVTM and CDR2 ANQGSEA come from the germline V gene. This CDR3 is CSVKPRENTEAFF. The CDR3 region has the DNA TGCAGCGTCAAACCACGAGAGAACACTGAAGCTTTCTTT.

This chain links TRBV19 with TRBJ1-1; TRBD1 might be the D (6 bases). CDR1 is LNHDA, CDR2 SQIVND, per germline (reference sequence). The length of the CDR3 is 16 residues. Trimming pared 6 bases from V and 3 bases from J, leaving 20 bases between. For the CDR3, the DNA is TGTGCCAGTAGCCCAACAGGGAATAAAGGTTACACTGAAGCTTTCTTT. Protein: CASSPTGNKGYTEAFF.

This clone was recorded once. The rearrangement joins TRBV6-5 to TRBJ2-7; TRBD1 might be the D (5 bases). V was shortened by 5 bases and J by 2 bases, with 10 bases between the two germline ends. Germline V CDR1 and CDR2: MNHEY, SVGAGI. The CDR3 covers 13 residues. The CDR3 DNA is TGTGCCAGCAGTGCCCCAGGGCCCTACGAGCAGTACTTC. As protein: CASSAPGPYEQYF.

The chain joins TRBV15 to TRBJ2-2, with TRBD2 matching 10 bases. V shed 2 bases and J 4 bases; nucleotides not matched to a gene: 4. Germline V lookup: CDR1 LNHNV, CDR2 YYDKDF (reference sequence). This CDR3 is 16 amino acids long. CDR3 amino acids: CATSRYSGGSTGELFF. The CDR3 DNA reads TGTGCCACCAGCAGATATAGCGGGGGGTCCACCGGGGAGCTGTTTTTT.

This rearrangement joins TRBV28 to TRBJ1-6; maybe TRBD1 (5 bases). V was pared by 4 bases and J by 8 bases, with 12 bases between. The CDR3 has 14 amino acids. Germline CDR1 reads MDHEN; CDR2 reads SYDVKM. Here the CDR3 reads CASSSGRADSPLHF. CDR3 bases: TGTGCCAGCAGTTCTGGCAGGGCGGATTCACCCCTCCACTTT.

This clone was recorded once. The chain carries TRBV15 and TRBJ1-2, with 8 bases lining up with TRBD1. From germline, CDR1 is LNHNV and CDR2 YYDKDF (reference sequence). The CDR3 is made up of 16 amino acids. The V and J ends lost 0 bases and 7 bases, in that order; junction bases with no gene match: 10. The CDR3 spells CATSRDLGTGAGGYTF. The DNA of the CDR3 is TGTGCCACCAGCAGAGATCTAGGGACAGGAGCTGGTGGCTACACCTTC.

V usage is TRBV19 and J usage is TRBJ1-1, with 7 nucleotides matching TRBD1. Germline assignment: CDR1 LNHDA and CDR2 SQIVND (reference sequence). Germline trimming cut 3 bases from V and 1 base from J; bases unmatched to any gene: 2. The CDR3 sequence is 14 residues long. The chain's CDR3 is CASSIRQGNTEAFF. In DNA form, the CDR3 reads TGTGCCAGTAGTATTAGACAGGGGAACACTGAAGCTTTCTTT. Filled out from reference TRBV19 and TRBJ1-1, the complete variable domain reads DGGITQSPKYLFRKEGQNVTLSCEQNLNHDAMYWYRQDPGQGLRLIYYSQIVNDFQKGDIAEGYSVSREKKESFPLTVTSAQKNPTAFYLCASSIRQGNTEAFFGQGTRLTVV.

The V gene is TRBV5-6, the J gene TRBJ1-2, with D unresolved. The germline V gene has CDR1 SGHDT and CDR2 YYEEEE. The germline V and J ends were trimmed by 6 bases and 5 bases, with 8 bases remaining between them. The CDR3 has 11 amino acids. CDR3 nucleotides: TGTGCCAGCACCCGAGGTTATGGCTACACCTTC. This codes for CASTRGYGYTF.

The chain combines TRBV6-5 with TRBJ2-7; D is possibly TRBD2 (5 bases). This CDR3 has 11 amino acids. CDR1 is MNHEY and CDR2 is SVGAGI in the germline V gene. V lost 5 bases and J 7 bases, leaving 9 bases between the germline ends. CDR3 sequence reads: CASSKAEEQYF. DNA of the CDR3: TGTGCCAGCAGTAAAGCGGAAGAGCAGTACTTC.

In its sample, this clone was seen once. In nucleotides, the CDR3 is TGTGCCAGCAGTGTTACTAGCGGGTCCTCCTACGAGCAGTACTTC. Protein product: CASSVTSGSSYEQYF. V usage is TRBV27 and J usage is TRBJ2-7; 9 bases are a match to TRBD2. The V segment lost 5 bases and the J segment 0 bases; nucleotides outside the gene matches: 5. The germline V gene has CDR1 MNHEY and CDR2 SMNVEV (reference sequence). The CDR3 length is 15 residues.

The chain carries TRBV5-5 and TRBJ2-1; TRBD1 matches 7 bases. CDR1 and CDR2 (germline): SGHKS, YYEKEE (reference sequence). The J segment lost 8 bases and the V segment lost 4 bases, leaving 9 bases of the junction unmatched. This CDR3 has 14 residues. This CDR3 reads CASSMGQRIDEQFF. Written as DNA, the CDR3 is TGTGCCAGCAGCATGGGACAGCGAATTGATGAGCAGTTCTTC.

This chain's CDR3 is CASSLGSGGSGGEAFF. In DNA, the CDR3 is TGTGCCAGCAGCTTAGGTAGTGGTGGAAGCGGGGGTGAAGCTTTCTTT. V usage is TRBV11-2 and J usage is TRBJ1-1; possible D gene TRBD1, 5 bases. Trimming removed 1 base at V and 7 bases at J, with 19 bases between. The V gene's germline CDR1 is SGHAT and CDR2 FQNNGV. This CDR3 region has 16 residues.

The chain combines TRBV4-2 with TRBJ2-7; 7 bases line up with TRBD2. With V trimmed by 3 bases and J by 3 bases, 8 bases remained unmatched. The CDR3 sequence is 15 residues long. Germline V gene data show CDR1 as LGHNA and CDR2 as YNFKEQ. As DNA, the CDR3 is TGTGCCAGCAGCCACAGTCTAGCGGAGAACTACGAGCAGTACTTC. This gives the protein CASSHSLAENYEQYF.